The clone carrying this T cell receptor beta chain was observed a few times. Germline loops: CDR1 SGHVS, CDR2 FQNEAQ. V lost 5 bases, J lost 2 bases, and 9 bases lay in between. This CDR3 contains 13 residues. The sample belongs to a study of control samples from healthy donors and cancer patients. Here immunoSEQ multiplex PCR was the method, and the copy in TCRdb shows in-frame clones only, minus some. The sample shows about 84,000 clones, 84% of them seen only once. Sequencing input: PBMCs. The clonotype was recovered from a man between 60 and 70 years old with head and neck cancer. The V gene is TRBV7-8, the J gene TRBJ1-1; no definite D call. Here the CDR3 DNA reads TGTGCCAGCAGCAGAGGGCTTAACACTGAAGCTTTCTTT. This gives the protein CASSRGLNTEAFF.